Shown below are 16 T cell receptor beta chains from a single sample sequenced in a study of monozygotic twins with inflammatory bowel disease. Reanalyzing the 5' RACE reads, TCRdb keeps one entry per CDR3 protein, without DNA. Listed are approximately 400,000 distinct CDR3 sequences; about 2.3% falls within the top ten. Sequencing was performed on blood. The receptors come from a human donor with ulcerative colitis or Crohn's disease, or a healthy co-twin of an affected twin (not recorded which).

The V gene is TRBV27, the J gene TRBJ1-5; TCRdb outputs TRBD1, but without DNA this stays unchecked. The germline V gene has CDR1 MNHEY and CDR2 SMNVEV (reference sequence). This CDR3 has 15 amino acids. CDR3 protein: CASKKAGQGNQPQHF.

The rearrangement joins TRBV5-1 to TRBJ2-3; the D gene TCRdb calls, TRBD2, cannot be checked with no DNA. This CDR3 contains 15 residues. Germline CDR1 reads SGHRS; CDR2 reads YFSETQ. The CDR3 spells CASSPRGNNADTQYF.

The rearrangement links TRBV4-3 to TRBJ2-7; TCRdb's D call, TRBD1, is unchecked because there is no DNA. The germline gives CDR1 LGHNA, CDR2 YSLEER. CDR3 length equals 15 residues. CDR3 in amino acids: CASSQGRTGTYEQYF.

The chain recombines TRBV20-1 with TRBJ2-5; TCRdb indicates TRBD2, and absent DNA this call remains unverified. The germline V gene has CDR1 DFQATT and CDR2 SNEGSKA (reference sequence). This CDR3 is built from 15 residues. CDR3 sequence: CSVQLGLDDGQTQYF.

The chain links TRBV20-1 to TRBJ2-7; with no DNA, the TCRdb D assignment of TRBD2 cannot be verified. Germline values: CDR1 DFQATT, CDR2 SNEGSKA (reference sequence). The CDR3 has 13 amino acids. The CDR3 region is CSASPAGVYEQYF.

CDR3 sequence reads: CASSQQAGRISGNTIYF. J is TRBJ1-3 and V is TRBV3-1; TCRdb's D call of TRBD1 is untestable without DNA. The CDR3 runs to 17 residues. Germline V gives CDR1 LGHDT, CDR2 YNNKEL (reference sequence). The complete variable domain, with remaining parts taken from reference TRBV3-1 and TRBJ1-3, reads DTAVSQTPKYLVTQMGNDKSIKCEQNLGHDTMYWYKQDSKKFLKIMFSYNNKELIINETVPNRFSPKSPDKAHLNLHINSLELGDSAVYFCASSQQAGRISGNTIYFGEGSWLTVV.

The chain joins TRBV14 to TRBJ2-7. Germline V lookup: CDR1 SGHDN, CDR2 FVKESK. This CDR3 has 15 amino acids. CDR3 sequence reads: CASSQGPTPDSEQYF.

J is TRBJ2-3 and V is TRBV7-9; TCRdb gives TRBD1 as the D gene, but with no DNA this cannot be confirmed. The CDR3 runs to 15 residues. Germline V lookup: CDR1 SEHNR, CDR2 FQNEAQ (reference sequence). The CDR3 sequence: CASSSDSHKPHTQYF.

The CDR3 region is CASSLEGSDTEAFF. This chain uses TRBV12-3 or TRBV12-4 with TRBJ1-1. The CDR3 runs to 14 residues.

The J gene is TRBJ1-5, the V gene TRBV5-8; no DNA is available, so the TRBD1 call from TCRdb remains unchecked. CDR3 length equals 15 residues. Germline CDR1 SGHTS, CDR2 YDEGEE. CDR3 in amino acids: CASSRGQLSNQPQHF.

This chain uses TRBV11-3 with TRBJ2-1; TCRdb picks TRBD2, but there is no DNA to check that call. Germline loops: CDR1 SGHNT, CDR2 YENEEA. The CDR3 runs to 16 residues. CDR3 sequence: CASSSRTSGRVDEQFF.

CDR3: CSARRTSKETQYF. The chain couples TRBV20-1 to TRBJ2-5. The CDR3 length is 13 residues. The germline V gene encodes CDR1 DFQATT and CDR2 SNEGSKA (reference sequence).

The J gene is TRBJ2-5, the V gene TRBV5-6. CDR1 SGHDT and CDR2 YYEEEE come from the germline V gene. This CDR3 is 14 amino acids long. The CDR3: CASSRRLTQETQYF.

The V call is TRBV27, the J call TRBJ2-1; TCRdb gives TRBD2 as the D gene, but with no DNA this cannot be confirmed. The CDR3 consists of 15 residues. Germline-derived CDR1 and CDR2 are MNHEY and SMNVEV (reference sequence). CDR3 sequence reads: CASSLAGGVINEQFF.

The rearrangement uses TRBV12-3 or TRBV12-4 and TRBJ1-1; TCRdb lists TRBD1, though no DNA is available to test this call. This CDR3 spans 13 amino acids. The CDR3 loop reads CATPTTGHTEAFF.

The rearrangement uses TRBV6-2 or TRBV6-3 and TRBJ1-1. The CDR3 has 13 residues. Looked up from germline, CDR1 is MNHEY and CDR2 is SVGEGT. The CDR3: CASRAAGGSDAFF.